This is a list of T cell receptor beta chains from one sample in a study of blood T cell repertoires in COVID-19. Sequencing was performed with immunoSEQ multiplex PCR; in TCRdb, only in-frame clones are kept and a portion is missing. The data contain tens of thousands of clones, around 90% of them singletons. The source material was peripheral blood. The origin of the receptors is a woman older than 75 with active or convalescent COVID-19. CDR3s include the opening cysteine and the closing phenylalanine or tryptophan. D genes are given only for firm matches. The size field is filled for only some rows; it gives once, few, many or a size class.

d_call	v_call	j_call	clone_size	cdr3_aa	cdr3_nt
.	TRBV12-3/TRBV12-4	TRBJ2-2	.	CASSLARTGELFF	TGTGCCAGCAGTTTAGCGCGAACCGGGGAGCTGTTTTTT
TRBD1	TRBV11-2	TRBJ2-3	.	CASSYAGTGRSDTQYF	TGTGCCAGCAGCTACGCCGGGACAGGTCGATCAGATACGCAGTATTTT
.	TRBV4-3	TRBJ1-1	.	CASSQGYRDTEAFF	TGCGCCAGCAGCCAAGGTTACAGAGACACTGAAGCTTTCTTT
TRBD1	TRBV6-2/TRBV6-3	TRBJ1-6	.	CASSYARTGLNSPLHF	TGTGCCAGCAGTTACGCCCGGACAGGGTTGAATTCACCCCTCCACTTT
.	TRBV10-3	TRBJ2-2	.	CAISGPGRGSGELFF	TGTGCCATCAGTGGCCCTGGCAGGGGTAGCGGGGAGCTGTTTTTT
.	TRBV6-2/TRBV6-3	TRBJ2-7	.	CASSYSGLGSGVTGEQYF	TGTGCCAGCAGTTACTCAGGCTTGGGGAGCGGAGTGACGGGCGAGCAGTACTTC
.	TRBV15	TRBJ1-1	.	CATSSQLDREAFF	TGTGCCACCAGCAGTCAACTCGACAGGGAAGCTTTCTTT
TRBD2	TRBV19	TRBJ2-1	few	CASSIVGGRGLAKSSYNEQFF	TGTGCCAGTAGTATAGTCGGAGGGCGGGGACTAGCGAAGAGCTCCTACAATGAGCAGTTCTTC
.	TRBV5-5	TRBJ2-1	.	CASSFQLTNNEQFF	TGTGCCAGCAGCTTCCAACTAACGAACAATGAGCAGTTCTTC
.	TRBV18	TRBJ1-4	once	CASSKRTADNEKLFF	TGTGCCAGCTCAAAGCGGACAGCCGATAATGAAAAACTGTTTTTT
.	TRBV4-3	TRBJ2-3	once	CASSQDRGSGTDTQYF	TGCGCCAGCAGCCAAGATCGAGGCAGCGGCACAGATACGCAGTATTTT
.	TRBV7-9	TRBJ2-5	.	CASSSARGIQETQYF	TGTGCCAGCAGCTCGGCCCGGGGGATCCAAGAGACCCAGTACTTC
.	TRBV27	TRBJ1-2	.	CASSLQGQGGYTF	TGTGCCAGCAGTTTACAGGGCCAGGGGGGCTACACCTTC
.	TRBV3-1/TRBV3-2	TRBJ1-3	.	CASSYGPQGYGNTIYF	TGTGCCAGCAGCTACGGGCCACAGGGATACGGAAACACCATATATTTT
TRBD1	TRBV4-1	TRBJ2-7	.	CASSRGQTAYEQYF	TGCGCCAGCAGCCGGGGACAGACTGCCTACGAGCAGTACTTC
TRBD2	TRBV9	TRBJ2-5	.	CASSQRAGGETQYF	TGTGCCAGCAGTCAGAGAGCGGGGGGGGAGACCCAGTACTTC
TRBD1	TRBV18	TRBJ1-5	.	CASSPGTGIGQPQHF	TGTGCCAGCTCACCGGGGACAGGGATAGGGCAGCCCCAGCATTTT
TRBD2	TRBV18	TRBJ2-2	.	CASSPGLAGMILRGELFF	TGTGCCAGCTCACCGGGACTAGCGGGGATGATCCTACGCGGGGAGCTGTTTTTT
.	TRBV29-1	TRBJ1-2	.	CSVDGRQGGGYTF	TGCAGCGTTGATGGGCGGCAGGGAGGAGGCTACACCTTC
.	TRBV4-3	TRBJ1-5	.	CASSQDFSTATNQPQHF	TGCGCCAGCAGCCAAGATTTTAGTACAGCCACCAATCAGCCCCAGCATTTT
.	TRBV11-2	TRBJ1-1	.	CASSLLGNTEAFF	TGTGCCAGCAGCTTACTAGGGAACACTGAAGCTTTCTTT
TRBD1	TRBV19	TRBJ2-5	.	CASSPVQGKETQYF	TGTGCCAGTAGCCCAGTACAGGGGAAAGAGACCCAGTACTTC
TRBD2	TRBV6-2/TRBV6-3	TRBJ2-5	.	CASSPTSGGQETQYF	TGTGCCAGCAGCCCGACTAGCGGGGGGCAAGAGACCCAGTACTTC
TRBD1	TRBV9	TRBJ2-7	.	CASSARQGPYEQYF	TGTGCCAGCAGCGCCCGACAGGGCCCCTACGAGCAGTACTTC
.	TRBV19	TRBJ1-5	.	CASSPRSGGGNQPQHF	TGTGCCAGTAGTCCCCGGTCAGGAGGGGGCAATCAGCCCCAGCATTTT
.	TRBV6-5	TRBJ1-5	.	CATGDMGSQPQHF	TGTGCCACGGGAGATATGGGTTCCCAGCCCCAGCATTTT
.	TRBV5-6	TRBJ1-3	once	CASSLTRGGRNTIYF	TGTGCCAGCAGCTTGACCCGGGGGGGAAGAAACACCATATATTTT
.	TRBV29-1	TRBJ2-3	.	CSGGTDTQYF	TGCAGCGGCGGCACAGATACGCAGTATTTT
.	TRBV20-1	TRBJ2-2	.	CSASRTPGNGELFF	TGCAGTGCTAGTAGGACTCCGGGGAACGGGGAGCTGTTTTTT
TRBD1	TRBV10-2	TRBJ1-5	.	CASSAQGDQPQHF	TGCGCCAGCAGCGCCCAGGGGGATCAGCCCCAGCATTTT
.	TRBV19	TRBJ1-2	.	CASSISHYGYTF	TGTGCCAGTAGTATCTCCCACTATGGCTACACCTTC
.	TRBV9	TRBJ1-1	.	CASSVVVNTEAFF	TGTGCCAGCAGCGTAGTCGTGAACACTGAAGCTTTCTTT
TRBD2	TRBV7-2	TRBJ2-7	.	CASSFSRGGSGRGELYF	TGTGCCAGCAGCTTCTCCCGGGGTGGGAGCGGGAGGGGCGAGCTGTACTTC
.	TRBV6-2/TRBV6-3	TRBJ1-2	.	CASSRTAYGYTF	TGTGCCAGCAGTAGGACAGCTTATGGCTACACCTTC
.	TRBV30	TRBJ1-1	.	CAWSERTEAFF	TGTGCCTGGAGTGAGAGGACTGAAGCTTTCTTT
TRBD1	TRBV7-7	TRBJ2-1	.	CASSLQGGNNNEQFF	TGTGCTAGCAGCCTACAGGGGGGAAACAACAATGAGCAGTTCTTC
TRBD1	TRBV6-5	TRBJ1-3	.	CASSYRGPGNTIYF	TGTGCCAGCAGCTACAGGGGGCCTGGAAACACCATATATTTT
.	TRBV12-3/TRBV12-4	TRBJ1-5	.	CASRLSVDQPQHF	TGTGCCAGCAGACTTTCTGTAGATCAGCCCCAGCATTTT
.	TRBV27	TRBJ1-3	once	CASKAVSSGNTIYF	TGTGCCAGCAAAGCCGTCTCCTCTGGAAACACCATATATTTT
.	TRBV27	TRBJ1-6	.	CASSSTVSYNSPLHF	TGTGCCAGCAGTTCGACAGTGTCCTATAATTCACCCCTCCACTTT
TRBD1	TRBV24-1	TRBJ1-4	.	CATSDPGQGNEKLFF	TGTGCCACCAGTGACCCGGGACAGGGGAATGAAAAACTGTTTTTT
.	TRBV11-3	TRBJ2-3	once	CASSPRFRDTQYF	TGTGCCAGCAGCCCTCGCTTCAGGGATACGCAGTATTTT
TRBD2	TRBV9	TRBJ2-1	.	CASSSQRGYNEQFF	TGTGCCAGCAGCTCTCAGCGGGGCTACAATGAGCAGTTCTTC
TRBD2	TRBV5-1	TRBJ2-5	.	CASSLAGGTAQYF	TGCGCCAGCAGCTTGGCGGGAGGGACGGCCCAGTACTTC
TRBD1	TRBV5-5	TRBJ1-6	.	CASSATGGFYNSPLHF	TGTGCCAGCAGCGCGACAGGGGGCTTTTATAATTCACCCCTCCACTTT
.	TRBV6-6	TRBJ1-1	.	CASRPGGYTEAFF	TGTGCCAGCAGGCCAGGTGGGTACACTGAAGCTTTCTTT
.	TRBV11-2	TRBJ1-1	.	CASRSSMNTEAFF	TGTGCCAGCAGGAGTTCTATGAACACTGAAGCTTTCTTT
.	TRBV2	TRBJ2-7	.	CATSGTVSYEQYF	TGTGCCACCTCAGGGACTGTCTCCTACGAGCAGTACTTC
.	TRBV9	TRBJ1-1	.	CASSQINAVNTEAFF	TGTGCCAGCAGCCAAATAAATGCGGTAAACACTGAAGCTTTCTTT
.	TRBV10-2	TRBJ1-5	.	CASSESRGYSNQPQHF	TGCGCCAGCAGTGAGTCGAGGGGGTATAGCAATCAGCCCCAGCATTTT
.	TRBV6-5	TRBJ1-2	.	CAAQGPNYGYTF	TGTGCCGCTCAGGGCCCTAACTATGGCTACACCTTC
.	TRBV7-9	TRBJ2-3	.	CASSSADTQYF	TGTGCCAGCAGCTCGGCAGATACGCAGTATTTT